One and the same sample provided the 11 T cell receptor beta chains below, sequenced in a study of shared T cell receptors in the human thymus. Assay: immunoSEQ multiplex PCR; the TCRdb copy retains only in-frame clones and omits some. The table has some 720,000 clones, over 75% seen once. These same records also appear under a second study, on human thymus T cells.

The sequencing input was thymocytes. These receptors all stem from a boy younger than two with a congenital heart defect.

In its sample, this clone was seen once. The rearrangement links TRBV6-6 to TRBJ1-3; 8 nucleotides line up with TRBD1. V lost 7 bases to trimming and J lost 8 bases; unmatched junction nucleotides: 10. Germline CDR1 MNHNY, CDR2 SVGAGI (reference sequence). The CDR3 length is 14 residues. The CDR3 coding sequence is TGTGCCAGCACCCCGGACAGGGCCGTCCACACCATATATTTT. Protein product: CASTPDRAVHTIYF.

The chain joins TRBV7-9 to TRBJ1-2, with a weak D call TRBD1 (6 bases). CDR3 length: 15 amino acids. V was trimmed by 3 bases and J by 2 bases, leaving 13 bases between them. Germline CDR1 reads SEHNR; CDR2 reads FQNEAQ (reference sequence). The CDR3 reads CASSFARDTNYGYTF. CDR3 DNA sequence: TGTGCCAGCAGCTTCGCAAGGGACACCAACTATGGCTACACCTTC.

The CDR3: CASSANPSGRSHEQYF. CDR3 nucleotides: TGTGCCAGCAGTGCTAACCCTAGCGGGAGGTCCCACGAGCAGTACTTC. The V gene is TRBV28, the J gene TRBJ2-7; 11 bases fit TRBD2. Germline loops: CDR1 MDHEN, CDR2 SYDVKM. The J segment lost 5 bases and the V segment lost 5 bases, leaving 11 bases of the junction unmatched. The CDR3 extends over 16 amino acids.

This clone occurred a few times. V is TRBV4-3 and J is TRBJ2-1; 12 bases agree with TRBD2. Trimming at V came to 2 bases and at J to 9 bases, leaving 17 bases not matched to a gene. Looked up from germline, CDR1 is LGHNA and CDR2 is YSLEER. This CDR3 contains 19 residues. This CDR3 reads CASSQPYQRGLAGMGEQFF. The CDR3 region has the DNA TGCGCCAGCAGCCAACCGTACCAGCGAGGACTAGCGGGAATGGGTGAGCAGTTCTTC.

The chain has TRBV30 and TRBJ2-1; 8 bases are shared with TRBD2. J was trimmed by 4 bases and V by 2 bases; bases with no gene match: 10. There are 16 residues in the CDR3. CDR1 GTSNPN and CDR2 SVGIG come from the germline V gene (reference sequence). CDR3 coding DNA: TGTGCCTGGAGTACAAGGACTAGCCGGGGGTACAATGAGCAGTTCTTC. It translates to CAWSTRTSRGYNEQFF.

The chain joins TRBV30 to TRBJ2-1; D gene uncertain. From germline, CDR1 is GTSNPN and CDR2 SVGIG (reference sequence). The CDR3 contains 16 residues. The V and J ends lost 6 bases and 1 base respectively, with 19 bases between them. The CDR3 DNA sequence: TGTGCCTGCCCCCCCCAACGGCGGAGTTCCTACAATGAGCAGTTCTTC. Encoded protein: CACPPQRRSSYNEQFF.

The rearrangement joins TRBV27 to TRBJ2-7; 7 bases fit TRBD1. Germline CDR1 and CDR2: MNHEY and SMNVEV (reference sequence). The V and J ends lost 4 bases and 2 bases, in that order; junction bases with no gene match: 5. CDR3 length: 14 residues. The CDR3 coding sequence is TGTGCCAGCAGTTCGTGGGACAGAACCTACGAGCAGTACTTC. It is translated as CASSSWDRTYEQYF.

The chain combines TRBV10-3 with TRBJ2-7, with TRBD1 matching 8 bases. Germline values: CDR1 ENHRY, CDR2 SYGVKD. This CDR3 has 13 residues. V lost 9 bases and J lost 5; bases outside the gene matches: 9. The CDR3 protein is CAIGTGRVHEQYF. Here the CDR3 DNA reads TGTGCCATTGGGACAGGAAGGGTCCACGAGCAGTACTTC.

J is TRBJ2-3 and V is TRBV4-2, with no clear D. In germline, CDR1 is LGHNA, CDR2 YNFKEQ. Trimming stripped 3 bases from V and 1 base from J, with 8 bases between. The CDR3 runs 14 residues. The chain's CDR3 is CASSHFGGTDTQYF. The CDR3 nucleotides are TGTGCCAGCAGCCATTTCGGAGGCACAGATACGCAGTATTTT.

This chain links TRBV7-6 with TRBJ2-2, with D uncertain. CDR3 length: 15 residues. Germline values: CDR1 SGHVS, CDR2 FNYEAQ. Trimming removed 0 bases at V and 3 bases at J, with 8 bases between. CDR3 protein: CASSLALTDTGELFF. Here the CDR3 DNA reads TGTGCCAGCAGCTTAGCGTTAACGGACACCGGGGAGCTGTTTTTT.

V and J are TRBV27 and TRBJ1-1; no clear D. Germline lookup yields CDR1 MNHEY and CDR2 SMNVEV (reference sequence). The CDR3 covers 9 residues. Trimming took off 4 bases at V and 11 bases at J, with 5 bases between the two ends. This CDR3 reads CASSCQAFF. In nucleotides, the CDR3 is TGTGCCAGCAGTTGCCAGGCTTTCTTT.